This T cell receptor beta chain was captured by sequencing in a study of blood T cell repertoires in COVID-19. From germline, CDR1 is ENHRY and CDR2 SYGVKD. The V gene lost 3 bases and the J gene lost 5 bases, with 19 bases spanning the gap. This CDR3 comprises 16 residues. Original data processing: Estimates of nucleated cell counts were drawn from the amplification of reference gene primers. The repertoire was sequenced with immunoSEQ multiplex PCR; TCRdb's copy has only in-frame clones and lacks some. That table furnishes V, J and clone size, whereas the DNA furnished D and trimming. The sample has around 200,000 clones, about 88% seen once; the top ten hold 4% to 5%.

The V call is TRBV10-3, the J call TRBJ1-2; a possible D gene is TRBD1 (6 bases). Source material: peripheral blood. The receptor comes from a woman of 80 years or more with acute or convalescent COVID-19. This CDR3 reads CAISEGLGGGGYGYTF. DNA of the CDR3: TGTGCCATCAGTGAAGGGCTCGGGGGAGGGGGTTATGGCTACACCTTC.